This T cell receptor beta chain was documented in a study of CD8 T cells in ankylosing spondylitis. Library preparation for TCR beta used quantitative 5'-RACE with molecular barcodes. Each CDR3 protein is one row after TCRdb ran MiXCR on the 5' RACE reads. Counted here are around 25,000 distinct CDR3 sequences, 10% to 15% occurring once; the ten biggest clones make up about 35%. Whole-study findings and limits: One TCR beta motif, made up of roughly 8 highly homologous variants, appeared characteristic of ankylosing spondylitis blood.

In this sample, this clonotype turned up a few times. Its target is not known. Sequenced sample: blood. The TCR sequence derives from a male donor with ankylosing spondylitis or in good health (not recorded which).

The CDR3 sequence is CAISRQDSYGYTF. CDR3 bases: TGTGCCATCAGTCGACAGGACAGTTATGGCTACACCTTC. J is TRBJ1-2 and V is TRBV10-3; TRBD1 might be the D (6 bases). The CDR3 is made up of 13 amino acids. The germline V gene encodes CDR1 ENHRY and CDR2 SYGVKD. Deletions cut 5 bases from V and 5 bases from J, with 12 bases between.